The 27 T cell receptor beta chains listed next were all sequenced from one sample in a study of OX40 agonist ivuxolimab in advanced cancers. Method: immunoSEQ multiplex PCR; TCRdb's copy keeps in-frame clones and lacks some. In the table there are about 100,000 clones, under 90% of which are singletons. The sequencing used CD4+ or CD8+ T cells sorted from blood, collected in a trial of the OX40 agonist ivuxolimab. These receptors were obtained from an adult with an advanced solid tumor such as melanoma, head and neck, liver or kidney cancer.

This chain's CDR3 is CASGPPGRGGEQYF. For the CDR3, the DNA is TGTGCTAGTGGCCCCCCCGGCAGGGGCGGCGAGCAGTACTTC. The chain recombines TRBV12-5 with TRBJ2-7; D might be TRBD1 (6 bases). This CDR3 has 14 residues. The V and J ends lost 6 bases and 6 bases respectively, with 18 bases between them. The V gene's germline CDR1 is LGHNT and CDR2 FRNRAP.

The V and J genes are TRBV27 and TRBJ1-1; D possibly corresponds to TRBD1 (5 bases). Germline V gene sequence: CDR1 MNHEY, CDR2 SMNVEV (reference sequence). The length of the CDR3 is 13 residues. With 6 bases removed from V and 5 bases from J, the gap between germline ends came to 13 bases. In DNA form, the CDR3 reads TGTGCCAGCAGCTGGGGCCAGAGGACTGAAGCTTTCTTT. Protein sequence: CASSWGQRTEAFF.

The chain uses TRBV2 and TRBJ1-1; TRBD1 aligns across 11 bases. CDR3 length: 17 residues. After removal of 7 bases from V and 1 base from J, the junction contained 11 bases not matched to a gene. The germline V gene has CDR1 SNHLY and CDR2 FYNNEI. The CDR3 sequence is CASKDRGRVSANTEAFF. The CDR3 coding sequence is TGTGCCAGCAAGGACAGGGGGCGGGTAAGCGCGAACACTGAAGCTTTCTTT.

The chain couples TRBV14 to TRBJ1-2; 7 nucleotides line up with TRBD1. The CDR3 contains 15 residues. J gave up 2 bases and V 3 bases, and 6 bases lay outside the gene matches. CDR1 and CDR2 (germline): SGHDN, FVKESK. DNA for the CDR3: TGTGCCAGCAGCCAGCCGGGACAGCCAAACTATGGCTACACCTTC. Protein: CASSQPGQPNYGYTF. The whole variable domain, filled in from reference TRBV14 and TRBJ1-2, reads EAGVTQFPSHSVIEKGQTVTLRCDPISGHDNLYWYRRVMGKEIKFLLHFVKESKQDESGMPNNRFLAERTGGTYSTLKVQPAELEDSGVYFCASSQPGQPNYGYTFGSGTRLTVV.

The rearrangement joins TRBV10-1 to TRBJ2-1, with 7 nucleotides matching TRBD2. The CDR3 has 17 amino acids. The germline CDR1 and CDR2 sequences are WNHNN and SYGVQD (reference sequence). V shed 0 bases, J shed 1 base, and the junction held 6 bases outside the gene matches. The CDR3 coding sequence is TGCGCCAGCAGTGAGTCACTTCCGGGAGGATCCTACAATGAGCAGTTCTTC. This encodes CASSESLPGGSYNEQFF.

The CDR3 is CARSSPGLAHNEQFF. CDR3 in DNA: TGTGCCAGAAGCTCTCCGGGACTAGCCCACAATGAGCAGTTCTTC. The genes are TRBV5-3 and TRBJ2-1, with TRBD2 matching 9 bases. TRBV5-3 is assigned to the ORF class and has an uncertain function. The junction had 6 bases not matched to a gene; V was cut back by 3 bases and J by 5 bases. The CDR3 runs to 15 residues.

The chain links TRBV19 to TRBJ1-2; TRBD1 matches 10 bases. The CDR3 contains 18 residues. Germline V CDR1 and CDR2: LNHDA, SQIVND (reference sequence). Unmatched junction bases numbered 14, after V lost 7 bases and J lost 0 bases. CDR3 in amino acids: CASTKSWDRGAPNYGYTF. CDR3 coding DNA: TGTGCCAGTACCAAAAGTTGGGACAGGGGCGCGCCTAACTATGGCTACACCTTC.

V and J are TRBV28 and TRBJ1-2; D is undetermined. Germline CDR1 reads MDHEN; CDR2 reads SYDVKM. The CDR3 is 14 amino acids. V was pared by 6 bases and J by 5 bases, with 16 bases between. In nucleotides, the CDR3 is TGTGCCAGCAGCCCCGGAGGTGTTCGGTATGGCTACACCTTC. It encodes CASSPGGVRYGYTF.

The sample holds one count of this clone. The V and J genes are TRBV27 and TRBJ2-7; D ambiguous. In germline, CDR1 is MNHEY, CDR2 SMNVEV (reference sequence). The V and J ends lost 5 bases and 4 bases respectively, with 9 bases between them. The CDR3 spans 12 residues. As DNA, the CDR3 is TGTGCCAGCAGTCTGATTGGGTACGAGCAGTACTTC. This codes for CASSLIGYEQYF.

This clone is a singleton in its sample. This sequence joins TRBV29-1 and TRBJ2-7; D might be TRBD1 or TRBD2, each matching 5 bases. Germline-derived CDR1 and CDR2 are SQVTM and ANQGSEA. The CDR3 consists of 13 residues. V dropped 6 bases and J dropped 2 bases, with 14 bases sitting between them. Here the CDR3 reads CSVARDPTYEQYF. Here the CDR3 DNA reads TGCAGCGTGGCCCGGGACCCTACCTACGAGCAGTACTTC.

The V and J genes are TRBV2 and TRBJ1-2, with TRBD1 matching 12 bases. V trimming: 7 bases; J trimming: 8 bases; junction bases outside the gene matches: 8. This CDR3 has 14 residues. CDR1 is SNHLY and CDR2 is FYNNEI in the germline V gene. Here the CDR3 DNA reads TGTGCCAGCACCGAAGGGGACAGGGGGCAAGGCTACACCTTC. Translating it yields CASTEGDRGQGYTF.

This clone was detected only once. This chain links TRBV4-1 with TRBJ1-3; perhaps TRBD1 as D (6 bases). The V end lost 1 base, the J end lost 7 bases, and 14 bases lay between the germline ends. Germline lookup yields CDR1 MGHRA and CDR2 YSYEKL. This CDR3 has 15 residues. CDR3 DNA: TGCGCCAGCAGCCAAGTCACAGGGTATCGGAACACCATATATTTT. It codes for CASSQVTGYRNTIYF.

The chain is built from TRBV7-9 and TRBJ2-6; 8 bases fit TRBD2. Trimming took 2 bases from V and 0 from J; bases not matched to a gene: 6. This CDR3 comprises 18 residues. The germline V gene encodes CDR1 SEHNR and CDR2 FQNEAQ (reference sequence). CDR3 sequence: CASSLLAGLVSGANVLTF. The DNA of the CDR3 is TGTGCCAGCAGCTTATTAGCGGGGCTCGTCTCTGGGGCCAACGTCCTGACTTTC.

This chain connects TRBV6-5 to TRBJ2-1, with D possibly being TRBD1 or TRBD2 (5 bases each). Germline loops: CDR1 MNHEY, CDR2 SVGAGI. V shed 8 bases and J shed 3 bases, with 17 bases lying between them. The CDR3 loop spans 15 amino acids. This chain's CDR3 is CASAGQAGGYNEQFF. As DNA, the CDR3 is TGTGCCAGCGCCGGACAAGCCGGAGGCTACAATGAGCAGTTCTTC.

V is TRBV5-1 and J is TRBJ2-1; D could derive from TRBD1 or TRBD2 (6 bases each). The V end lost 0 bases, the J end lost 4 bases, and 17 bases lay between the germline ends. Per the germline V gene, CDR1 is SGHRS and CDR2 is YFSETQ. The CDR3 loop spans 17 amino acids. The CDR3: CASSLVSGGGPYNEQFF. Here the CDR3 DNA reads TGCGCCAGCAGCTTGGTGTCAGGAGGGGGTCCGTACAATGAGCAGTTCTTC.

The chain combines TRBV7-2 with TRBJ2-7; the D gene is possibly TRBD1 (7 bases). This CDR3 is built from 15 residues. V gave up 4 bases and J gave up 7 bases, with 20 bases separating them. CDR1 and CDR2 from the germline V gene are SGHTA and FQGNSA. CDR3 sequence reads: CASSSQAGGLYEQYF. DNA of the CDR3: TGTGCCAGCAGCTCGCAGGCAGGGGGACTCTATGAGCAGTACTTC.

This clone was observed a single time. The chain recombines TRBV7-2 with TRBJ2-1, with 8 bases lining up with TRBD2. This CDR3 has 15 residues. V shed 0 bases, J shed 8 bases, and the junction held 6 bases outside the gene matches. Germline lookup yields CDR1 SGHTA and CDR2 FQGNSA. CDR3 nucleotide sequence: TGTGCCAGCAGCTTAGCTAGCGGGGAGTCATATGAGCAGTTCTTC. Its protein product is CASSLASGESYEQFF.

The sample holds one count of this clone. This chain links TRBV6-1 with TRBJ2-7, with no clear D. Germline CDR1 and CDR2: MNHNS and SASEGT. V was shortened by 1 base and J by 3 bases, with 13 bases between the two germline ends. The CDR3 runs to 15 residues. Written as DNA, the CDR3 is TGTGCCAGCAGTGAAGGAGATTCGAAAATCTACGAGCAGTACTTC. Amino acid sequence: CASSEGDSKIYEQYF.

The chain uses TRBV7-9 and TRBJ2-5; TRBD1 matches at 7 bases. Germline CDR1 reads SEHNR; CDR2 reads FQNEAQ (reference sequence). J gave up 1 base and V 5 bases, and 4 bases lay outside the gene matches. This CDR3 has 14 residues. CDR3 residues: CASSPRDSQETQYF. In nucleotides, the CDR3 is TGTGCCAGCAGCCCGAGGGACAGCCAAGAGACCCAGTACTTC. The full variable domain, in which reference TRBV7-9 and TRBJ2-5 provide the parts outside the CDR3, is DTGVSQNPRHKITKRGQNVTFRCDPISEHNRLYWYRQTLGQGPEFLTYFQNEAQLEKSRLLSDRFSAERPKGSFSTLEIQRTEQGDSAMYLCASSPRDSQETQYFGPGTRLLVL.

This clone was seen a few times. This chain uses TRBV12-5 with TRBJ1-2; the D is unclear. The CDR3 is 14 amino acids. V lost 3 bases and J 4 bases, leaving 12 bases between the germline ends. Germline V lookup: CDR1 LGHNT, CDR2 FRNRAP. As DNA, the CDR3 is TGTGCTAGTGGTTTACCGGGAGGGCTCTATGGCTACACCTTC. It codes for CASGLPGGLYGYTF.

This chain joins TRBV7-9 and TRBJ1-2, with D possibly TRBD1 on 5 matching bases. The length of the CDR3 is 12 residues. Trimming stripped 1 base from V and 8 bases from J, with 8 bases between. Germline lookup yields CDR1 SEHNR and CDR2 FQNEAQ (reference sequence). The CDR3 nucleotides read TGTGCCAGCAGCTTAGAAGGGGACGGCTACACCTTC. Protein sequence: CASSLEGDGYTF.

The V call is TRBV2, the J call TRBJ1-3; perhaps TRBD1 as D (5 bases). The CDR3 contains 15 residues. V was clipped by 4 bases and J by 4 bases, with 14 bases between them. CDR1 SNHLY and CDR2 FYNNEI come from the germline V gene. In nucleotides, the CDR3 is TGTGCCAGCAGTGTCGGTGTGGGGCCGGGAAACACCATATATTTT. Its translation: CASSVGVGPGNTIYF.

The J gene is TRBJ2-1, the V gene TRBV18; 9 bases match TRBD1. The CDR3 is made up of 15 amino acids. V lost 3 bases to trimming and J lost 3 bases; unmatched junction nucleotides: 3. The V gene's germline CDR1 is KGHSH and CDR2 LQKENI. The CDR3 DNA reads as TGTGCCAGCTCACCCGGGACAGGGTACTACAATGAGCAGTTCTTC. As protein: CASSPGTGYYNEQFF.

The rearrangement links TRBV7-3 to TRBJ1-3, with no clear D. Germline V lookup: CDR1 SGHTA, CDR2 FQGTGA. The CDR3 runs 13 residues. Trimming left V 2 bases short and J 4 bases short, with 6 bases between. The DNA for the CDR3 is TGTGCCAGCAGCTTAGGAGACGGAAACACCATATATTTT. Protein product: CASSLGDGNTIYF. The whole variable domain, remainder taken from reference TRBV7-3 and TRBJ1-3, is GAGVSQTPSNKVTEKGKYVELRCDPISGHTALYWYRQSLGQGPEFLIYFQGTGAADDSGLPNDRFFAVRPEGSVSTLKIQRTERGDSAVYLCASSLGDGNTIYFGEGSWLTVV.

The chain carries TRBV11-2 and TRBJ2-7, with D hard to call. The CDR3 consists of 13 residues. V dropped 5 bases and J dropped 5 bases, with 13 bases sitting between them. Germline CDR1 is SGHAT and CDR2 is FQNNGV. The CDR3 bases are TGTGCCAGCAGCCCAAGCGATACCCACGAGCAGTACTTC. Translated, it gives CASSPSDTHEQYF. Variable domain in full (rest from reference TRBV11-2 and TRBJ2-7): EAGVAQSPRYKIIEKRQSVAFWCNPISGHATLYWYQQILGQGPKLLIQFQNNGVVDDSQLPKDRFSAERLKGVDSTLKIQPAKLEDSAVYLCASSPSDTHEQYFGPGTRLTVT.

This chain's CDR3 is CASSSTATPYNEQFF. CDR3 nucleotides: TGTGCCAGCAGCTCGACAGCCACCCCCTACAATGAGCAGTTCTTC. V is TRBV5-6 and J is TRBJ2-1; possible D gene TRBD1, 5 bases. The germline V gene encodes CDR1 SGHDT and CDR2 YYEEEE. The CDR3 spans 15 residues. Trimming cost V 3 bases and J 2 bases, with 12 bases left between them.

This chain's CDR3 is CASSLPPGALNTEAFF. The DNA of the CDR3 is TGTGCCAGCAGCTTGCCCCCAGGGGCCTTGAACACTGAAGCTTTCTTT. This chain links TRBV4-2 with TRBJ1-1, with D possibly matching TRBD1 (6 bases). Trimming took 5 bases from V and 0 from J, leaving 16 bases between them. The germline V gene encodes CDR1 LGHNA and CDR2 YNFKEQ. This CDR3 contains 16 residues.